This is a list of T cell receptor beta chains from one sample in a study of shared clonotypes between healthy human individuals. Clones were sequenced by immunoSEQ multiplex PCR, and TCRdb holds only the in-frame ones, with some missing. The sample consists of approximately 350,000 clones, 74% of them appearing once. Sequencing input: memory CD4+ T cells sorted from blood. These TCRs come from a young man in good health. The CDR3 runs from the conserved cysteine through the conserved F or W. Fields, in order: J gene, V gene, clone size, D gene, CDR3 protein, CDR3 DNA. D genes are given only for firm matches. Not every row has a clone size; where given, it reads once, few, many or a size class.

TRBJ1-5 | TRBV6-6 | . | . | CASRRARVPNQPQHF | TGTGCCAGCAGGCGGGCCAGGGTCCCAAATCAGCCCCAGCATTTT
TRBJ2-5 | TRBV18 | . | . | CASSPRETQYF | TGTGCCAGCTCACCCCGGGAGACCCAGTACTTC
TRBJ2-1 | TRBV2 | . | TRBD2 | CASSDGLAFNEQFF | TGTGCCAGCAGCGACGGACTAGCGTTCAATGAGCAGTTCTTC
TRBJ2-7 | TRBV5-4 | . | . | CASSFRSGYEQYF | TGTGCCAGCAGCTTTAGGAGCGGATACGAGCAGTACTTC
TRBJ1-4 | TRBV5-4 | . | . | CASSLGLSQNEKLFF | TGTGCCAGCAGCTTAGGACTTTCTCAAAATGAAAAACTGTTTTTT
TRBJ2-1 | TRBV5-1 | . | . | CASSLGGSSSYNEQFF | TGCGCCAGCAGCTTAGGCGGGTCGAGCTCCTACAATGAGCAGTTCTTC
TRBJ2-2 | TRBV7-8 | few | . | CASSLTAGELFF | TGTGCCAGCAGCTTAACGGCCGGGGAGCTGTTTTTT
TRBJ2-7 | TRBV20-1 | . | TRBD1 | CSAMDRALQYF | TGCAGTGCTATGGACAGGGCATTGCAGTACTTC
TRBJ1-2 | TRBV6-1 | . | . | CASSSRKEFNYGYTF | TGTGCCAGCAGCAGTCGAAAAGAGTTTAACTATGGCTACACCTTC
TRBJ2-7 | TRBV2 | few | . | CASRAGLQSYEQYF | TGTGCCAGCAGGGCGGGACTCCAGAGCTACGAGCAGTACTTC
TRBJ2-5 | TRBV10-3 | . | . | CAISESVGTAQETQYF | TGTGCCATCAGTGAGTCTGTGGGGACGGCACAAGAGACCCAGTACTTC
TRBJ1-1 | TRBV5-1 | many | . | CASSLEARNTEAFF | TGCGCCAGCAGCTTGGAAGCGAGGAACACTGAAGCTTTCTTT
TRBJ2-5 | TRBV2 | . | . | CASSDAGFGTGETQYF | TGTGCCAGCAGTGATGCAGGGTTCGGGACGGGGGAGACCCAGTACTTC
TRBJ1-5 | TRBV28 | . | . | CASRSTGANQPQHF | TGTGCCAGCAGATCGACAGGAGCTAATCAGCCCCAGCATTTT
TRBJ1-3 | TRBV5-4 | . | . | CASSLEADPSGNTIYF | TGTGCCAGCAGCTTGGAAGCAGACCCCTCTGGAAACACCATATATTTT
TRBJ2-3 | TRBV2 | few | . | CASRKGADTQYF | TGTGCCAGCAGGAAAGGGGCCGATACGCAGTATTTT